This record concerns one TCR beta chain sequence. The CDR3 is 17 residues long. Germline CDR1 is SGHRS and CDR2 is YFSETQ. The V gene end was trimmed by 4 bases and the J gene end by 6 bases; junction bases not matched to a gene: 7. Original handling: ImmunoSEQ only sent back junction sequences with no quality scores, so filtering was done differently. The method was immunoSEQ multiplex PCR; TCRdb's version includes in-frame clones alone and lacks a portion of them. Clone size and V and J calls were adopted from that table, with D and trimming inferred from the DNA. The sample carries hundreds of thousands of clones, about 97% recorded once. These data belong to a study of shared clonotypes between healthy human individuals.

The V call is TRBV5-1, the J call TRBJ2-1, with 16 bases matching TRBD2. This clonotype was obtained from a woman aged 25 to 39 in good health. The sequencing input was naive CD4+ T cells sorted from blood. Indicated subset: CD45RA+ positively selected. The CDR3 DNA follows: TGCGCCAGCAGCGGGGGGACTAGCGGGAGGGCCGGCAATGAGCAGTTCTTC. Amino acid sequence: CASSGGTSGRAGNEQFF.